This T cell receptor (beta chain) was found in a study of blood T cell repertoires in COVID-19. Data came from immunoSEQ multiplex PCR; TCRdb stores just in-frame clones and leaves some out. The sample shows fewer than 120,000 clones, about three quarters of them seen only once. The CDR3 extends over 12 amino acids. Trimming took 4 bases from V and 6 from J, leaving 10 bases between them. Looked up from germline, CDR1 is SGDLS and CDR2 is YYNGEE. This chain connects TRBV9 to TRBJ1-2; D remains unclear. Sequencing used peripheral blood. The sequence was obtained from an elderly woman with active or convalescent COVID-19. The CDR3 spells CASSKEGNGYTF. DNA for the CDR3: TGTGCCAGCAGCAAGGAGGGTAATGGCTACACCTTC.